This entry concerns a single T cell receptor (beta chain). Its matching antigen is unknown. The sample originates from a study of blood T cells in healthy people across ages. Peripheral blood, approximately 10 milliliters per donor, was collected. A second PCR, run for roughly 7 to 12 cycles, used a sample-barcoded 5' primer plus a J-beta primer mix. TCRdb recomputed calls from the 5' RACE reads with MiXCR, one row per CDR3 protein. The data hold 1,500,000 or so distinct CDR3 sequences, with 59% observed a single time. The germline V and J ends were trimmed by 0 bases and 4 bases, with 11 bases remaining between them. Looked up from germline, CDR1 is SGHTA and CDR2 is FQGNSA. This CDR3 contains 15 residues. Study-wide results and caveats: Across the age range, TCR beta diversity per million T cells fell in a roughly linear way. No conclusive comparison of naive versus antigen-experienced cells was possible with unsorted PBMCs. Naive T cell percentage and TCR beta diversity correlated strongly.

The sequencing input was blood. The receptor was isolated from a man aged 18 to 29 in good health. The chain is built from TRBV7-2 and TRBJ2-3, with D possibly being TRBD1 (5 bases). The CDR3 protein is CASSLAGGHADTQYF. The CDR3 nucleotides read TGTGCCAGCAGCTTAGCGGGCGGACACGCAGATACGCAGTATTTT.